The clone carrying this T cell receptor beta chain was seen many times. Its matching antigen is unknown. This sample is drawn from a study of CD8 T cells in ankylosing spondylitis. Study-wide points: Peripheral blood samples showed relatively rare disease-linked clones, and these clones were CD8+.

TCRdb called the 5' RACE reads again in MiXCR, with one record for every CDR3 protein. The sample has roughly 160,000 distinct CDR3 sequences, 11% seen once. The TCR originated in a male donor with ankylosing spondylitis or in good health (not recorded which). Sequenced sample: blood, either unsorted or a sorted T cell fraction (not recorded which).

This CDR3 reads CATSIQASDTQYF. For the CDR3, the DNA is TGTGCCACCAGTATACAGGCGTCGGATACGCAGTATTTT. The genes are TRBV24-1 and TRBJ2-3; D possibly corresponds to TRBD1 (5 bases). CDR1 is KGHDR, CDR2 SFDVKD, per germline. The germline V and J ends were trimmed by 6 bases and 6 bases, with 12 bases remaining between them. The CDR3 length is 13 residues.